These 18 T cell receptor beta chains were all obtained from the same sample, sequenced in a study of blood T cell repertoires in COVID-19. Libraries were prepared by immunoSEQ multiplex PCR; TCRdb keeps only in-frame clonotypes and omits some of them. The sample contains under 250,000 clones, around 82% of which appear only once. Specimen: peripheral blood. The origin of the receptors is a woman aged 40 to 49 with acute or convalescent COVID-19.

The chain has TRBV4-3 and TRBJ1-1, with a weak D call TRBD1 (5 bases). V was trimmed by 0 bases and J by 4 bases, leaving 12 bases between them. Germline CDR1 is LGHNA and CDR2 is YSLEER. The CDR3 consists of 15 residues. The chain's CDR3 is CASSQEGRVATEAFF. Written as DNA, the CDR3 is TGCGCCAGCAGCCAAGAGGGCAGGGTGGCCACTGAAGCTTTCTTT.

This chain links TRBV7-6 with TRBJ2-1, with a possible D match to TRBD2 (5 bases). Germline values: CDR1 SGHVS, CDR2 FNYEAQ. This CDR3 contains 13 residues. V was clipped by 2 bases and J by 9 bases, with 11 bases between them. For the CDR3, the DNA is TGTGCCAGCAGCTTAAGCTGGGGAGCTGAGCAGTTCTTC. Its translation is CASSLSWGAEQFF.

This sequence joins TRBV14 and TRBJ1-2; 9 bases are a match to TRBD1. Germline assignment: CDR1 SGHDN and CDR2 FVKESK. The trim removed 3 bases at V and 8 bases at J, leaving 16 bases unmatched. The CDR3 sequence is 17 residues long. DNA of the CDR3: TGTGCCAGCAGCCAGAGGGGGGACAGGGCCCTTTTGGAGGGCTACACCTTC. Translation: CASSQRGDRALLEGYTF.

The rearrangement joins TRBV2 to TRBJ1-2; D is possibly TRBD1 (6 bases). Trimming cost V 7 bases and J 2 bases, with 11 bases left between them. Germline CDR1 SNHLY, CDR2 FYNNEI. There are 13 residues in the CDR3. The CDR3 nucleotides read TGTGCCAGCATTTCCAGGGGAAACTATGGCTACACCTTC. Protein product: CASISRGNYGYTF.

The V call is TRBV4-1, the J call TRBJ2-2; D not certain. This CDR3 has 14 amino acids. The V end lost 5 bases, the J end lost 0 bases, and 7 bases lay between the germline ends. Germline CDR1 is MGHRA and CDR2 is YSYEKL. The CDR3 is CASSEFANTGELFF. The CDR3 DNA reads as TGCGCCAGCAGCGAGTTCGCGAACACCGGGGAGCTGTTTTTT.

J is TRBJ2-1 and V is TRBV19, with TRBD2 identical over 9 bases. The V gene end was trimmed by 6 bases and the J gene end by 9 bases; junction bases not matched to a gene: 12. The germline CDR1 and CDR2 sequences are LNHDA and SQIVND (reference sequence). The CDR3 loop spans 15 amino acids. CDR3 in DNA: TGTGCCAGTAGGAGGGCTAGCGGGATCAGCGGTGAGCAGTTCTTC. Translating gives CASRRASGISGEQFF.

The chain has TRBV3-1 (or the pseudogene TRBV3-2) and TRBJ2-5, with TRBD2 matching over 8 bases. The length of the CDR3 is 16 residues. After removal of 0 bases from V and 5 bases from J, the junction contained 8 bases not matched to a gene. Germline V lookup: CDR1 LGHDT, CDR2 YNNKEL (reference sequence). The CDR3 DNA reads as TGTGCCAGCAGCCAAGAGTGTCTAGCGGGCGAGGAGACCCAGTACTTC. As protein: CASSQECLAGEETQYF.

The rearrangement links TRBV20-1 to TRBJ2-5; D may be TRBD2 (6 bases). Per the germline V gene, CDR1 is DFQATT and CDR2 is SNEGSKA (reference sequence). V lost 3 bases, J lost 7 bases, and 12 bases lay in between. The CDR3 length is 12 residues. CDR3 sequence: CSASRLVGTQYF. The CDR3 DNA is TGCAGTGCTAGTAGACTAGTGGGGACCCAGTACTTC.

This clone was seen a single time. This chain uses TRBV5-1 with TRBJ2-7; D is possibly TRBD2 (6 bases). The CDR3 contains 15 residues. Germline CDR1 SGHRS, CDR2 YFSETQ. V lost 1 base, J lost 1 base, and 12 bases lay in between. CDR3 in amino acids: CASSLSGTASYEQYF. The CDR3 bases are TGCGCCAGCAGCTTGTCAGGGACTGCTTCCTACGAGCAGTACTTC.

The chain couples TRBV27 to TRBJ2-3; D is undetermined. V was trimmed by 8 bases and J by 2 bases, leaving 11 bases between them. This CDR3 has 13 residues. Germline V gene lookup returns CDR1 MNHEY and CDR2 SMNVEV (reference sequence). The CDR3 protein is CASGEINTDTQYF. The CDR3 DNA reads TGTGCCAGCGGAGAGATCAACACAGATACGCAGTATTTT.

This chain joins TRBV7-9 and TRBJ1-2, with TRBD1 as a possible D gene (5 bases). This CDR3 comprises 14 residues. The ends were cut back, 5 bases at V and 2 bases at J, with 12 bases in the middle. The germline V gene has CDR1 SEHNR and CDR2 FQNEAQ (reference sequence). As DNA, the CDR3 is TGTGCCAGCAGCCAACAAAACAGGAACTATGGCTACACCTTC. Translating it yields CASSQQNRNYGYTF.

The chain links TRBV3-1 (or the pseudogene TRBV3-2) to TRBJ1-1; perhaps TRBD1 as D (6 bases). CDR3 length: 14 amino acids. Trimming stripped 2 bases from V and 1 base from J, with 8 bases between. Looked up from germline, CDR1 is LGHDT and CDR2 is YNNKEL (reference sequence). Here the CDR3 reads CASSQRGGNTEAFF. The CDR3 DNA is TGTGCCAGCAGCCAAAGGGGGGGGAACACTGAAGCTTTCTTT.

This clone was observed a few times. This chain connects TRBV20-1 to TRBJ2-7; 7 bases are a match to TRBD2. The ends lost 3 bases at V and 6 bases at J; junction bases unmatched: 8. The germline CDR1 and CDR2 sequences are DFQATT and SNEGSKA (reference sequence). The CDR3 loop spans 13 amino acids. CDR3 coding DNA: TGCAGTGCTAGTTTAAGCGGGGCGGGCGAGCAGTACTTC. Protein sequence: CSASLSGAGEQYF.

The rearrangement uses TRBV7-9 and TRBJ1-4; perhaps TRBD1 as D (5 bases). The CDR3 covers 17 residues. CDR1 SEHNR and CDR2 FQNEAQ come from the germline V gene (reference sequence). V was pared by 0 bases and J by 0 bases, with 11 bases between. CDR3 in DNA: TGTGCCAGCAGCTTAGCAGGGGCTGGGGCAACTAATGAAAAACTGTTTTTT. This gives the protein CASSLAGAGATNEKLFF.

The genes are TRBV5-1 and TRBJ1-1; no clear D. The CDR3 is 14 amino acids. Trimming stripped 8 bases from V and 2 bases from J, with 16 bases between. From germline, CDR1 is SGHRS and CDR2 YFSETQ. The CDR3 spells CASTPVRGNTEAFF. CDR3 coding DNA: TGCGCCAGTACCCCTGTCCGGGGTAACACTGAAGCTTTCTTT.

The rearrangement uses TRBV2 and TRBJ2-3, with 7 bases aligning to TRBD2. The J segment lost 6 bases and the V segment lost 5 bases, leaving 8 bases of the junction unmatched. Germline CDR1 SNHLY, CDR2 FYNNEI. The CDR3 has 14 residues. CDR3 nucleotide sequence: TGTGCCAGCAGTCCTAGCGGAGAGGAGGATACGCAGTATTTT. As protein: CASSPSGEEDTQYF.

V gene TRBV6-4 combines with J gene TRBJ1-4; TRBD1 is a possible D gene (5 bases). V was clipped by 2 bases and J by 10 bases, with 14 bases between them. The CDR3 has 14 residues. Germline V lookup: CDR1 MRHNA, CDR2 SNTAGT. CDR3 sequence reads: CASSDQGACGKLFF. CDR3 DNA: TGTGCCAGCAGTGACCAAGGGGCTTGCGGAAAACTGTTTTTT.

CDR3 DNA: TGTGCCTGGAGTAGTGGACTGAACTATGGCTACACCTTC. Translated: CAWSSGLNYGYTF. This chain connects TRBV30 to TRBJ1-2; no definite D call. The ends were cut back, 2 bases at V and 2 bases at J, with 9 bases in the middle. Germline lookup yields CDR1 GTSNPN and CDR2 SVGIG (reference sequence). The CDR3 has 13 amino acids.